This T cell receptor beta chain appears in the sequencing data of a study of shared clonotypes between healthy human individuals. The V end lost 2 bases, the J end lost 7 bases, and 12 bases lay between the germline ends. This CDR3 region has 13 residues. The germline V gene has CDR1 SNHLY and CDR2 FYNNEI. Assay used: immunoSEQ multiplex PCR; TCRdb lists only in-frame clones, some missing. In the table there are 180,000 or so clones, around 93% of which are singletons. The chain uses TRBV2 and TRBJ2-7; the D is unclear. This TCR derives from a woman aged 30 to 39 in good health. Sequenced material: naive CD4+ T cells sorted from blood. Subset meaning: CD45RA+ positively selected. The CDR3 DNA reads as TGTGCCAGCAGTGAAATCCCTCGGTGGGAGCAGTACTTC. Its translation is CASSEIPRWEQYF.